This T cell receptor (beta chain) was profiled in a study of identical twins (dated by TCRdb to about 2016). A note on the overall study: The study deep-sequenced TCR alpha and beta repertoires from monozygotic twins, unrelated adults of various ages and cord blood to test whether fetal clonotypes persist. To rule out contamination, replicate twin experiments were performed at different times with different library preparation protocols.

This clonotype was detected only a few times. Its antigen has not been determined. Nothing much larger sits one base from this clone, and base qualities are not available. The germline V gene (reference sequence) supplies CDR1 MNHEY and CDR2 SMNVEV. V loses 5 bases, J loses 3 bases, and the germline ends lie 16 bases apart. Spanning cysteine to phenylalanine, the CDR3 consists of 15 amino acids. Only the CDR3 DNA is retained, 45 bases long and in frame from the first base. Libraries were prepared through 5' RACE. This sample was sequenced with an Illumina HiSeq 2000. Template switching introduced a universal primer binding site; the final cDNA contained a unique molecular identifier, enabling accurate counting of TCR cDNA molecules. Specific primers in the conserved constant-segment region were used to synthesize first-strand cDNA for the TCR alpha and beta chains. To control for contamination, each cDNA library was double barcoded with a SMART-Mk sample barcode plus Illumina barcodes. TruSeq adapter sequences and Illumina sample barcodes were added in two successive PCR steps. TCR alpha and beta cDNA libraries were sequenced on the Illumina HiSeq platform with custom primers. As for how the authors treated the data: MiGEC processed the raw reads to extract unique molecular identifiers, while MiXCR was used to determine the CDR3 positions. Recombination models were inferred per individual with the repgenHMM and IGoR tools using an EM algorithm. Shared clonotype analysis was performed with the tcR package in R, normalizing sharing by the product of cloneset sizes. To study raw recombination without the effects of thymic and clonal selection, out-of-frame nonproductive sequences were analyzed. TCRdb reworked the public reads: Q25 trimming with fastp, MiXCR clone assembly, productive beta chains retained. Under each unique CDR3 protein, matching rows form one entry showing the most common genes and DNA. V and J calls and clone size were set by TCRdb, not the authors. The sample includes a few hundred thousand distinct CDR3 sequences, with just under 10% observed a single time. Approximately 3.2% of the sample lies in the top ten.

Paper-wide results and their limitations: Compared with coincidental sharing between unrelated individuals, out-of-frame TCR alpha sequences shared between twins showed an excess of sequences with low generation probability. Because the same donors could not be followed over many years, conclusions were based on cross-sectional statistical analysis. Invariant T cells such as MAIT and iNKT could partly confound zero-insertion analyses, although diverse VJ usage argued against such confounding for most clonotypes. Out-of-frame TCR alpha sharing in monozygotic twins was systematically underestimated by recombination models, whereas sharing between unrelated individuals was in agreement with the recombination models. In beta out-of-frame sequences, excess twin sharing was weaker, because having fewer shared sequences lowered the signal-to-noise ratio. Fewer insertions were carried by abundant cord blood beta clonotypes, a similar but weaker trend appeared in young adult naive repertoires, and no such trend appeared in memory repertoires.

Every donor was a healthy Caucasian. Three pairs of female monozygotic twins, all aged about 18 to 30 years, were included in the twin cohort. Peripheral blood mononuclear cells were the source from which RNA for the TCR libraries was isolated. These data were also filed under a second study, of yellow fever vaccine responses in identical twins. From the second report: The authors reported that the T cell response to vaccination in identical twins appeared partly convergent and partly personalized. The study precisely tracked vaccine-responding T cell clones in identical twins.

Rearrangement joined TRBV27 to TRBJ2-5; no confident D gene assignment can be made. Source material: PBMCs. This TCR derives from a woman aged 18 to 35 in good health. The DNA is TGTGCCAGCAGTCCGAAACTGGGCATAGAAGAGACCCAGTACTTC. Its product reads: CASSPKLGIEETQYF.